The clone carrying this TCR beta chain was detected a few times. Its antigen remains unidentified. These data come from a study of vaccination effects on CD4 cells after COVID-19. Trimming cost V 8 bases and J 0 bases; bases outside gene matches: 13. The V gene's germline CDR1 is MGHRA and CDR2 YSYEKL. This CDR3 has 19 residues. Antigen-specific CD4+ T cells were expanded (with viral peptide pools) by the ViraFEST assay ahead of sequencing. CD4+ T cell isolation took place after 10 days of culture. Either the mRNA-1273 or the BNT162b2 vaccine was given to participants as two doses. Clones were read by immunoSEQ multiplex PCR, and TCRdb kept only the in-frame ones, dropping some. Counted here are about 28,000 clones, more than 60% occurring once; the ten biggest clones make up about a tenth.

The rearrangement links TRBV4-1 to TRBJ2-1, with 13 positions matching TRBD2. The receptor was derived from a human donor who received a COVID-19 vaccine. The input for sequencing was CD4+ T cells from PBMCs cultured with HCoV-NL63 spike peptides, taken after COVID-19 vaccination. CDR3 protein: CASETGLAGVGSSYNEQFF. As DNA, the CDR3 is TGCGCCAGCGAAACTGGACTAGCGGGAGTGGGGAGCTCCTACAATGAGCAGTTCTTC.